The 28 T cell receptor beta chains in this list originate from one sample, sequenced in a study of cytomegalovirus exposure and HLA in healthy donors. The primer mix had 60 Vbeta and 13 Jbeta primers. Clones were sequenced by immunoSEQ multiplex PCR, and TCRdb holds only the in-frame ones, with some missing. Of under 200,000 clones in the sample, around 79% were seen once. The sequenced material came from PBMCs. The receptors originated from a woman aged 40 to 50 in good health and CMV-seropositive.

The chain has TRBV5-4 and TRBJ1-2, with a weak D call TRBD1 (6 bases). Germline V gives CDR1 SGHNT, CDR2 YYREEE (reference sequence). The CDR3 loop spans 15 amino acids. Trimming shortened V by 6 bases and J by 3 bases, and 18 bases separated the two germline ends. The CDR3 nucleotides are TGTGCCAGCACTATTAGGGGGGGGGTGGACTATGGCTACACCTTC. Protein product: CASTIRGGVDYGYTF.

This clone was seen a single time. J is TRBJ2-6 and V is TRBV28; D gene uncertain. The CDR3 has 15 residues. Between the trimmed V and J ends, which lost 8 bases and 0 bases, there was a span of 11 bases. The V gene's germline CDR1 is MDHEN and CDR2 SYDVKM. As DNA, the CDR3 is TGTGCCAGCTTTTCGCGCCCCTCTGGGGCCAACGTCCTGACTTTC. Translated, it gives CASFSRPSGANVLTF.

This chain links TRBV7-8 with TRBJ1-5; D possibly corresponds to TRBD1 (5 bases). CDR1 is SGHVS and CDR2 is FQNEAQ in the germline V gene. This CDR3 has 17 amino acids. Trimming shortened V by 2 bases and J by 5 bases, and 19 bases separated the two germline ends. CDR3 sequence: CASSLTRGGDPYQPQHF. The CDR3 DNA reads as TGTGCCAGCAGCTTAACGCGAGGAGGGGACCCATATCAGCCCCAGCATTTT.

The V and J genes are TRBV11-3 and TRBJ2-2; 9 bases align to TRBD1. Trimming at V came to 5 bases and at J to 4 bases, leaving 11 bases not matched to a gene. Germline V CDR1 and CDR2: SGHNT, YENEEA. The CDR3 runs 17 residues. The CDR3 DNA reads TGTGCCAGCAGCCTTCAACAGGGGGCGCGGGGCACCGGGGAGCTGTTTTTT. Its protein product is CASSLQQGARGTGELFF.

The V gene is TRBV28, the J gene TRBJ2-5, with 8 bases lining up with TRBD1. V lost 5 bases and J lost 3; bases outside the gene matches: 8. The CDR3 is 15 amino acids. Germline CDR1 MDHEN, CDR2 SYDVKM. The CDR3 protein is CASSPLDRGKETQYF. For the CDR3, the DNA is TGTGCCAGCAGTCCACTCGACAGGGGTAAAGAGACCCAGTACTTC.

This chain links TRBV5-1 with TRBJ2-5; 8 nucleotides agree with TRBD1. The CDR3 is 13 amino acids. Germline trimming cut 0 bases from V and 5 bases from J; bases unmatched to any gene: 0. Per the germline V gene, CDR1 is SGHRS and CDR2 is YFSETQ. CDR3 nucleotides: TGCGCCAGCAGCTTGGGGACAGGGGAGACCCAGTACTTC. It specifies CASSLGTGETQYF.

This sequence joins TRBV28 and TRBJ1-4; the D gene is possibly TRBD1 (5 bases). Trimming took 3 bases from V and 8 from J, leaving 19 bases between them. CDR1 is MDHEN, CDR2 SYDVKM, per germline. The CDR3 spans 16 residues. The CDR3 reads CASSFEHGRGEEKLFF. The CDR3 region has the DNA TGTGCCAGCAGTTTTGAGCATGGGAGGGGTGAAGAAAAACTGTTTTTT.

V is TRBV10-2 and J is TRBJ2-3, with a weak D call TRBD2 (6 bases). The CDR3 sequence is 14 residues long. CDR1 WSHSY and CDR2 SAAADI come from the germline V gene. Trimming took off 4 bases at V and 6 bases at J, with 14 bases between the two ends. The CDR3 loop is CASSVGLALDTQYF. In DNA form, the CDR3 reads TGCGCCAGCAGTGTCGGGCTAGCGTTGGATACGCAGTATTTT.

The chain combines TRBV11-2 with TRBJ2-7, with 7 positions matching TRBD2. J was trimmed by 3 bases and V by 5 bases; bases with no gene match: 16. Looked up from germline, CDR1 is SGHAT and CDR2 is FQNNGV. The CDR3 is made up of 17 amino acids. CDR3 amino acids: CASSPTFGEGEYYEQYF. Here the CDR3 DNA reads TGTGCCAGCAGCCCAACGTTTGGGGAGGGCGAATACTACGAGCAGTACTTC.

V and J are TRBV5-5 and TRBJ1-4, with 8 bases matching TRBD1. Per germline, CDR1 SGHKS and CDR2 YYEKEE (reference sequence). J gave up 6 bases and V 4 bases, and 11 bases lay outside the gene matches. CDR3 length: 16 amino acids. The CDR3 reads CASSLRTGRQDEKLFF. In DNA form, the CDR3 reads TGTGCCAGCAGCCTAAGGACAGGGAGGCAAGATGAAAAACTGTTTTTT.

Concerning this clone itself: The junction shows a germline mismatch at one end, possibly a read error. The V gene is TRBV9, the J gene TRBJ2-1, with D possibly TRBD1 on 6 matching bases. Germline V gives CDR1 SGDLS, CDR2 YYNGEE. The length of the CDR3 is 15 residues. Here the CDR3 reads CACSVAGVSYNEQFF. The DNA of the CDR3 is TGTGCCTGCAGCGTAGCAGGGGTTTCCTACAATGAGCAGTTCTTC.

V usage is TRBV7-7 and J usage is TRBJ2-7; TRBD1 matches 7 bases. This CDR3 is built from 17 residues. With 4 bases clipped from V and 0 bases from J, the junction kept 12 bases outside the gene matches. Per germline, CDR1 SSHAT and CDR2 FNYEAQ (reference sequence). The CDR3 loop reads CASSSHLGQPSSYEQYF. The CDR3 nucleotides read TGTGCCAGCAGCTCCCACCTGGGACAGCCAAGCTCCTACGAGCAGTACTTC.

The chain combines TRBV5-1 with TRBJ1-2; a weak D match, TRBD1 (6 bases). This CDR3 is built from 14 residues. Trimming took 0 bases from V and 5 from J, leaving 11 bases between them. The germline gives CDR1 SGHRS, CDR2 YFSETQ. The CDR3 sequence is CASSLGSGVYGYTF. CDR3 nucleotides: TGCGCCAGCAGCTTGGGGTCAGGGGTTTATGGCTACACCTTC.

This clone was counted once. The chain combines TRBV5-1 with TRBJ2-7, with TRBD1 identical over 8 bases. CDR3 length: 16 amino acids. The germline CDR1 and CDR2 sequences are SGHRS and YFSETQ. With V trimmed by 0 bases and J by 4 bases, 9 bases remained unmatched. The CDR3 is CASSLGQGAAGYEQYF. The CDR3 DNA reads TGCGCCAGCAGCTTGGGGCAGGGGGCGGCGGGATACGAGCAGTACTTC.

The rearrangement joins TRBV6-6 to TRBJ2-2, with D possibly matching TRBD2 (5 bases). Trimming stripped 7 bases from V and 5 bases from J, with 11 bases between. Germline-derived CDR1 and CDR2 are MNHNY and SVGAGI (reference sequence). The length of the CDR3 is 13 residues. The CDR3 spells CASNTPGTGELFF. DNA for the CDR3: TGTGCCAGCAATACCCCGGGGACCGGGGAGCTGTTTTTT.

The chain links TRBV4-3 to TRBJ1-2, with TRBD1 identical over 8 bases. This CDR3 comprises 16 residues. V trimming: 0 bases; J trimming: 7 bases; junction bases outside the gene matches: 10. CDR1 LGHNA and CDR2 YSLEER come from the germline V gene. The CDR3 here is CASSQDHQGAISGYTF. CDR3 nucleotides: TGCGCCAGCAGCCAAGATCATCAGGGGGCGATCAGTGGCTACACCTTC.

J is TRBJ2-3 and V is TRBV5-6; 9 positions agree with TRBD1. Trimming removed 3 bases from V and 7 bases from J; junction bases left unmatched: 6. Germline CDR1 reads SGHDT; CDR2 reads YYEEEE. The CDR3 runs to 14 residues. CDR3 sequence reads: CASSSGTGRNTQYF. In nucleotides, the CDR3 is TGTGCCAGCAGCTCCGGGACAGGGAGAAATACGCAGTATTTT.

V gene TRBV28 combines with J gene TRBJ2-4; D perhaps matches TRBD2 (5 bases). The CDR3 runs to 15 residues. Germline V gives CDR1 MDHEN, CDR2 SYDVKM. Trimming removed 6 bases from V and 5 bases from J, with 17 bases in between. CDR3 nucleotides: TGTGCCAGCAGCACACCGACGAGGACTCAAAACATTCAGTACTTC. Its protein product is CASSTPTRTQNIQYF.

The rearrangement joins TRBV18 to TRBJ2-7; 10 nucleotides match TRBD2. Germline loops: CDR1 KGHSH, CDR2 LQKENI. The CDR3 sequence is 15 residues long. The trim removed 2 bases at V and 2 bases at J, leaving 3 bases unmatched. DNA for the CDR3: TGTGCCAGCTCACCAGAACTAGCGGGGACCTACGAGCAGTACTTC. Residues: CASSPELAGTYEQYF.

V gene TRBV18 combines with J gene TRBJ1-1; no clear D. Trimming shortened V by 0 bases and J by 10 bases, and 9 bases separated the two germline ends. Per germline, CDR1 KGHSH and CDR2 LQKENI. The CDR3 is made up of 12 amino acids. In nucleotides, the CDR3 is TGTGCCAGCTCACCACCAGTCGAGGGAGCTTTCTTT. This encodes CASSPPVEGAFF.

This chain links TRBV18 with TRBJ2-5; the D is unclear. The germline gives CDR1 KGHSH, CDR2 LQKENI. Trimming stripped 1 base from V and 1 base from J, with 7 bases between. This CDR3 has 14 amino acids. The CDR3 DNA is TGTGCCAGCTCACCACAAAACAGCCAAGAGACCCAGTACTTC. Protein sequence: CASSPQNSQETQYF. Combining the CDR3 with reference TRBV18 and TRBJ2-5 gives the whole variable domain NAGVMQNPRHLVRRRGQEARLRCSPMKGHSHVYWYRQLPEEGLKFMVYLQKENIIDESGMPKERFSAEFPKEGPSILRIQQVVRGDSAAYFCASSPQNSQETQYFGPGTRLLVL.

The V gene is TRBV6-5, the J gene TRBJ1-1; TRBD1 might be the D (5 bases). This CDR3 region has 16 residues. The germline V and J ends were trimmed by 0 bases and 7 bases, with 18 bases remaining between them. Germline V lookup: CDR1 MNHEY, CDR2 SVGAGI. CDR3 residues: CASSYSGLLPQLEAFF. DNA of the CDR3: TGTGCCAGCAGTTACTCGGGGCTCCTGCCGCAGCTTGAAGCTTTCTTT.

J is TRBJ2-2 and V is TRBV5-6; 8 nucleotides agree with TRBD2. The ends lost 1 base at V and 6 bases at J; junction bases unmatched: 5. This CDR3 region has 15 residues. CDR1 and CDR2 (germline): SGHDT, YYEEEE. The CDR3 bases are TGTGCCAGCAGCTTGACGGGGGGGCCTGCCGGGGAGCTGTTTTTT. Its protein product is CASSLTGGPAGELFF.

This clone has only a few counts. At the DNA level, this CDR3 is encoded by other sequences in the same sample as well. This chain connects TRBV18 to TRBJ1-4; D perhaps matches TRBD1 (6 bases). Between the trimmed V and J ends, which lost 3 bases and 5 bases, there was a span of 10 bases. Per germline, CDR1 KGHSH and CDR2 LQKENI. CDR3 length: 14 residues. CDR3 in amino acids: CASSPQGMNEKLFF. CDR3 nucleotides: TGTGCCAGCTCACCCCAGGGGATGAATGAAAAACTGTTTTTT.

This clone has just a few counts. The chain joins TRBV7-9 to TRBJ1-1, with 8 bases aligning to TRBD1. Trimming at V came to 7 bases and at J to 0 bases, leaving 1 base not matched to a gene. Germline V gene data show CDR1 as SEHNR and CDR2 as FQNEAQ (reference sequence). The CDR3 has 13 residues. CDR3: CASTDRVNTEAFF. The CDR3 nucleotides read TGTGCCAGCACGGACAGGGTGAACACTGAAGCTTTCTTT.

Only a few counts were recorded for this clone. The chain has TRBV5-6 and TRBJ1-2, with 7 bases identical to TRBD1. V was pared by 4 bases and J by 14 bases, with 14 bases of the junction left unmatched. This CDR3 has 13 amino acids. Germline loops: CDR1 SGHDT, CDR2 YYEEEE. CDR3 loop: CASSRLRQGERTF. As DNA, the CDR3 is TGTGCCAGCAGCAGACTAAGACAGGGCGAGCGTACCTTC.

The J gene is TRBJ2-1, the V gene TRBV27; 7 bases map to TRBD2. The germline V gene has CDR1 MNHEY and CDR2 SMNVEV (reference sequence). The CDR3 contains 16 residues. V was clipped by 3 bases and J by 4 bases; unmatched bases: 9. The CDR3, as DNA: TGTGCCAGCAGTTTGACTAGCCAAACTGCATACAATGAGCAGTTCTTC. This translates into CASSLTSQTAYNEQFF.

This chain joins TRBV7-9 and TRBJ1-2; tentatively, D is TRBD1 (5 bases). V lost 1 base to trimming and J lost 8 bases, with 17 bases between them. Germline V gene data show CDR1 as SEHNR and CDR2 as FQNEAQ (reference sequence). The CDR3 covers 15 residues. In DNA, the CDR3 is TGTGCCAGCAGCTTAGTCGGGGGAAACTACAACGGCTACACCTTC. Protein product: CASSLVGGNYNGYTF. The variable domain in full, completed from reference TRBV7-9 and TRBJ1-2, reads DTGVSQNPRHKITKRGQNVTFRCDPISEHNRLYWYRQTLGQGPEFLTYFQNEAQLEKSRLLSDRFSAERPKGSFSTLEIQRTEQGDSAMYLCASSLVGGNYNGYTFGSGTRLTVV.